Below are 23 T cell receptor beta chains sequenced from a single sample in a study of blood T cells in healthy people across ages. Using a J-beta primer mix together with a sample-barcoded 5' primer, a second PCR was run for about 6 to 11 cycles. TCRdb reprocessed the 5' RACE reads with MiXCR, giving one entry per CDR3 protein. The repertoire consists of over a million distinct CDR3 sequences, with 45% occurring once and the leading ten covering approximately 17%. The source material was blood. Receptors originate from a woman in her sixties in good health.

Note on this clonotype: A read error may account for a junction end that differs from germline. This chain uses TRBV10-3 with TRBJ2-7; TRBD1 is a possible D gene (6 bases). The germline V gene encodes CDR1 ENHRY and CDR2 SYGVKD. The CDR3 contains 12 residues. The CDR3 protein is CAIVDSPYEQYF. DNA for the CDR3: TGTGCCATCGTGGACAGCCCCTATGAGCAGTACTTC.

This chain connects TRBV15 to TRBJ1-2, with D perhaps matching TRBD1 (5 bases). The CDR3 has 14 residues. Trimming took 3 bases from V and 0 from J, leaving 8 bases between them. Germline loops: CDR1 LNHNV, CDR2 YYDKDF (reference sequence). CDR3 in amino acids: CATSRGESNYGYTF. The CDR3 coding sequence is TGTGCCACCAGCAGGGGGGAGTCTAACTATGGCTACACCTTC.

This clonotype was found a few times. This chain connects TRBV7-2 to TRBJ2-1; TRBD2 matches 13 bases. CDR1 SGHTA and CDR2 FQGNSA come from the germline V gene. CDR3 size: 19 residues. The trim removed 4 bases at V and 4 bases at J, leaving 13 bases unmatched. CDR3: CASSSLQRGTSGVYNEQFF. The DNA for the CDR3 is TGTGCCAGCAGCTCACTACAGCGGGGGACTAGCGGGGTTTACAATGAGCAGTTCTTC.

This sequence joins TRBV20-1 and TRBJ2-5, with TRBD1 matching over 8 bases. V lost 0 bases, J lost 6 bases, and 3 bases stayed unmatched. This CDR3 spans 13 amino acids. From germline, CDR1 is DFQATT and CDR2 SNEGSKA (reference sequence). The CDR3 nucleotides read TGCAGTGCTAGAGATGACAGGGGAAAGACCCAGTACTTC. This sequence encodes CSARDDRGKTQYF.

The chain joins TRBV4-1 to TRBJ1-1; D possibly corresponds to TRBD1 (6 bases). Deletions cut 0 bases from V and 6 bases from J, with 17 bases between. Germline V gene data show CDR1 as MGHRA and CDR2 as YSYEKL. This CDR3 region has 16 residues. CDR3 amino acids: CASSQEGGQGFAEAFF. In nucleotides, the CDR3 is TGCGCCAGCAGCCAAGAAGGTGGGCAGGGGTTCGCTGAAGCTTTCTTT.

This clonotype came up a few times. The CDR3 region is CASFLRQGAYEQYF. The CDR3 nucleotides are TGCGCCAGCTTTCTTCGACAGGGGGCCTACGAGCAGTACTTC. The chain links TRBV5-1 to TRBJ2-7, with 9 bases fitting TRBD1. The CDR3 is made up of 14 amino acids. V shed 7 bases, J shed 2 bases, and the junction held 7 bases outside the gene matches. CDR1 and CDR2 (germline): SGHRS, YFSETQ.

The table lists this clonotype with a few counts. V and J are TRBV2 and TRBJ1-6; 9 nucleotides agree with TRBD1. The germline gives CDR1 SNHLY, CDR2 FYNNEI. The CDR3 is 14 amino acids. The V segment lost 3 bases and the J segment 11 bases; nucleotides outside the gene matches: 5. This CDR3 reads CASSEGQGSAPLHF. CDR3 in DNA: TGTGCCAGCAGTGAGGGACAGGGTAGTGCACCCCTCCACTTT.

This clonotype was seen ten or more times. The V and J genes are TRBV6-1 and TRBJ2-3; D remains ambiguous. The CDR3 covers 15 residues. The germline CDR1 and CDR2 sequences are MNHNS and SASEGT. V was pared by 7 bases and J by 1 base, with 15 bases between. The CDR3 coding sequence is TGTGCCAGCATCACCGGGCCATACGGCACAGATACGCAGTATTTT. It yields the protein CASITGPYGTDTQYF.

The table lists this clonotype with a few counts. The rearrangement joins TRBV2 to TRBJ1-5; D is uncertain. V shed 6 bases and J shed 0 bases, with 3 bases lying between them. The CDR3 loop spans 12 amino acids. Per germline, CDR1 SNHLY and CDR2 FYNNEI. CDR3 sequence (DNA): TGTGCCAGCAGGGTTAGCAATCAGCCCCAGCATTTT. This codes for CASRVSNQPQHF. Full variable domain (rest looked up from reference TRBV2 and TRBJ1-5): EPEVTQTPSHQVTQMGQEVILRCVPISNHLYFYWYRQILGQKVEFLVSFYNNEISEKSEIFDDQFSVERPDGSNFTLKIRSTKLEDSAMYFCASRVSNQPQHFGDGTRLSIL.

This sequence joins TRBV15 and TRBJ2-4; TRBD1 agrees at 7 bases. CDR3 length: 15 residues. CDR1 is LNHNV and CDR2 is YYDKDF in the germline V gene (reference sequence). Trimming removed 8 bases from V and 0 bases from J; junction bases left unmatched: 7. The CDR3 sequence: CATGRDRLAKNIQYF. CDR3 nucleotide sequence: TGTGCCACCGGACGGGACAGACTAGCCAAAAACATTCAGTACTTC.

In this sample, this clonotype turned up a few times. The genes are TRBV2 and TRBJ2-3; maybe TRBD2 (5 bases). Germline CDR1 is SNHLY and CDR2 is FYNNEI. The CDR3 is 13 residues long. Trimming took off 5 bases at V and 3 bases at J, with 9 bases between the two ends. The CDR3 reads CASSPDLTDTQYF. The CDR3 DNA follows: TGTGCCAGCAGTCCGGACTTGACAGATACGCAGTATTTT. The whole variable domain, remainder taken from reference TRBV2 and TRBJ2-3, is EPEVTQTPSHQVTQMGQEVILRCVPISNHLYFYWYRQILGQKVEFLVSFYNNEISEKSEIFDDQFSVERPDGSNFTLKIRSTKLEDSAMYFCASSPDLTDTQYFGPGTRLTVL.

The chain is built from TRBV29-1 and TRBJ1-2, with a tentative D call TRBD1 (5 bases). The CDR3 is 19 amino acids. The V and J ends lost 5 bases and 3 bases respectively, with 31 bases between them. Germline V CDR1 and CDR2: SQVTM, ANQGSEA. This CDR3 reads CSVLVQTVPGREQYYGYTF. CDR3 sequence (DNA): TGCAGCGTTCTGGTACAGACAGTTCCCGGGCGGGAGCAGTACTATGGCTACACCTTC.

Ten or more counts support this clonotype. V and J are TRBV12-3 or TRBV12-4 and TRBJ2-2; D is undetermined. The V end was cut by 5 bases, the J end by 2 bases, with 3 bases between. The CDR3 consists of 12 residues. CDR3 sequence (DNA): TGTGCCAGCAGTACCAACACCGGGGAGCTGTTTTTT. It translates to CASSTNTGELFF.

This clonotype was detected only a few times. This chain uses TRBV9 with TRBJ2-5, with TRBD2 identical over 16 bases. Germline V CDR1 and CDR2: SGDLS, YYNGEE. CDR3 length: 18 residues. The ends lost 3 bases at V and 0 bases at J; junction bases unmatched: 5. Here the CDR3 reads CASSAGTSGRGYQETQYF. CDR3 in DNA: TGTGCCAGCAGCGCTGGGACTAGCGGGAGGGGGTACCAAGAGACCCAGTACTTC.

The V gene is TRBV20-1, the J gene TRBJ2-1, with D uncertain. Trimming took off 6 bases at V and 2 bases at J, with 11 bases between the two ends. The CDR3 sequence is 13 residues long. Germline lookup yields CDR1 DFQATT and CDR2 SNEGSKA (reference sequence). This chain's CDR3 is CSATELPYNEQFF. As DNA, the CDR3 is TGCAGTGCAACGGAACTCCCCTACAATGAGCAGTTCTTC.

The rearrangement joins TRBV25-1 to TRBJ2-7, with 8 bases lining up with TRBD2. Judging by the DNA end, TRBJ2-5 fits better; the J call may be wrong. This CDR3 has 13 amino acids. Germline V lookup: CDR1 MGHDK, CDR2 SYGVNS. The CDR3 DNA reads TGTGCCAGCAATCGAGCGGGAGAGGAGACCCAGTACTTC. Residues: CASNRAGEETQYF.

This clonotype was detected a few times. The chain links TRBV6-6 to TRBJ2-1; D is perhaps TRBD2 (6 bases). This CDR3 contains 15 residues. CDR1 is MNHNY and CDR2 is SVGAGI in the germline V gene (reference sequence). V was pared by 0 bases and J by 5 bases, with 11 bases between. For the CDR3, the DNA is TGTGCCAGCAGTTACTCGCAGACTAGACACAATGAGCAGTTCTTC. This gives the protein CASSYSQTRHNEQFF.

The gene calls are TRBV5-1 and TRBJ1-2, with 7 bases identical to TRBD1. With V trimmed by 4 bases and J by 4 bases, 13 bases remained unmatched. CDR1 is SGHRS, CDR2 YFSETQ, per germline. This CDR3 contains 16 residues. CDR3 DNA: TGCGCCAGCAGCCCGTACCGGGACAGCTCCTTCTATGGCTACACCTTC. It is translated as CASSPYRDSSFYGYTF.

CDR3 sequence (DNA): TGCAGTGCTTCGCGTGAATCCATCTACAATGAGCAGTACTTC. Its translation is CSASRESIYNEQYF. This sequence joins TRBV20-1 and TRBJ2-1, with unresolved D. TRBJ2-7 matches the DNA end more closely, so the J call is doubtful. Germline CDR1 and CDR2: DFQATT and SNEGSKA (reference sequence). This CDR3 comprises 14 residues.

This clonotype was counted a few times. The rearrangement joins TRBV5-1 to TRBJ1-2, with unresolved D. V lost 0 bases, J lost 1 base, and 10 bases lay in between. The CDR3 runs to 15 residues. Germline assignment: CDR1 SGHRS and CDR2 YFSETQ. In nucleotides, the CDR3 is TGCGCCAGCAGCTTGGGGGGAGCGGATAACTATGGCTACACCTTC. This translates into CASSLGGADNYGYTF.

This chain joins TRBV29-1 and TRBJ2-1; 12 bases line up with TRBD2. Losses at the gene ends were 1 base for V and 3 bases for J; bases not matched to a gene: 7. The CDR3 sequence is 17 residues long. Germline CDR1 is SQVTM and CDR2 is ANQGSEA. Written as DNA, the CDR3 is TGCAGCGTTGAAGGTATCCCGACTAGCGGGAGCTACAATGAGCAGTTCTTC. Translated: CSVEGIPTSGSYNEQFF.

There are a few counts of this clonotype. CDR3 sequence reads: CASSLWANSNQPQHF. CDR3 sequence (DNA): TGTGCCAGCAGCTTATGGGCAAATAGCAATCAGCCCCAGCATTTT. The chain recombines TRBV5-6 with TRBJ1-5; D is uncertain. CDR3 length equals 15 residues. V was shortened by 2 bases and J by 0 bases, with 9 bases between the two germline ends. Germline lookup yields CDR1 SGHDT and CDR2 YYEEEE.

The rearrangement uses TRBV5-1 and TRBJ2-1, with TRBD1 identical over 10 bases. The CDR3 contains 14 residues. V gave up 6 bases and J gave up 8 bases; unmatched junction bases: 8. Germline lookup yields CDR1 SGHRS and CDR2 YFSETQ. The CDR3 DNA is TGCGCCAGCATCCGGGACAGGGGTTGGGATGAGCAGTTCTTC. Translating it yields CASIRDRGWDEQFF.